The rows below give T cell receptor beta chains drawn from one sample of a study of shared clonotypes between healthy human individuals. The protocol was immunoSEQ multiplex PCR, while the TCRdb copy is restricted to in-frame clones and leaves out a portion. The table includes millions of clones, roughly 92% detected once. Sequencing used naive CD4+ T cells sorted from blood. The receptors were sampled from a man younger than 35 in good health. Each CDR3 is given with its conserved first and last residue. Fields, in order: D gene, clone size, J gene, V gene, CDR3 protein, CDR3 DNA. A D gene is named only where the DNA matches it firmly. The size field is filled for only some rows; it gives once, few, many or a size class.

>-|-|TRBJ1-1|TRBV5-6
CASSLGPQGNTEAFF
TGTGCCAGCAGCCTGGGGCCCCAGGGGAACACTGAAGCTTTCTTT
>-|-|TRBJ1-6|TRBV7-2
CASSPRGRPGEGTLHF
TGTGCCAGCAGCCCAAGGGGACGGCCCGGGGAGGGAACTCTCCACTTT
>-|-|TRBJ2-7|TRBV10-3
CAISESGYEQYF
TGTGCCATCAGTGAGTCCGGTTACGAGCAGTACTTC
>-|-|TRBJ2-2|TRBV19
CASSMGPSRKTGELFF
TGTGCCAGTAGTATGGGTCCTAGCAGAAAAACCGGGGAGCTGTTTTTT
>TRBD1|-|TRBJ2-1|TRBV27
CASSIVGQGGEQFF
TGTGCCAGCAGCATCGTTGGACAGGGTGGTGAGCAGTTCTTC
>-|-|TRBJ1-5|TRBV6-5
CASSYESNQPQHF
TGTGCCAGCAGTTATGAAAGCAATCAGCCCCAGCATTTT
>TRBD1|-|TRBJ2-7|TRBV18
CASGQGQGYEQYF
TGTGCCAGCGGGCAAGGACAGGGCTACGAGCAGTACTTC
>TRBD1|-|TRBJ2-2|TRBV7-9
CASSFTGGSTGELFF
TGTGCCAGCAGCTTCACAGGGGGAAGCACCGGGGAGCTGTTTTTT
>-|-|TRBJ1-6|TRBV7-7
CASSLFQGVNSPLHF
TGTGCTAGCAGCTTATTTCAGGGTGTGAATTCACCCCTCCACTTT
>-|few|TRBJ1-5|TRBV7-2
CASSLRGNQPQHF
TGTGCCAGCAGCTTACGGGGGAATCAGCCCCAGCATTTT